This TCR beta chain is drawn from a study of T cell repertoires in cytomegalovirus infection. As for the study in general: Recently identified HLA-C-restricted CMV epitopes were used, and well-studied HLA-B-restricted CMV epitopes were used as well. Indications came from public TCR beta signatures; they pointed to CMV infection and to a matching HLA type.

Each CDR3 protein is one row after TCRdb ran MiXCR on the reads. The sample yields a few hundred thousand distinct CDR3 sequences, about 33% seen once. Concerning this clonotype itself: Its antigen is as yet unknown.

Germline V gives CDR1 SGHDT, CDR2 YYEEEE. Trimming stripped 1 base from V and 6 bases from J, with 5 bases between. The CDR3 consists of 12 residues. The chain links TRBV5-6 to TRBJ2-1; the D is unclear. This specimen consisted of cultured PBMCs, obtained from culture after CMV antigen stimulation. The source of this sequence is a human donor in good health (CMV status not recorded). Some clones in this sample may be carry-over from other donors' samples. CDR3 sequence: CASSLSPNEQFF. DNA of the CDR3: TGTGCCAGCAGCTTGTCCCCCAATGAGCAGTTCTTC.